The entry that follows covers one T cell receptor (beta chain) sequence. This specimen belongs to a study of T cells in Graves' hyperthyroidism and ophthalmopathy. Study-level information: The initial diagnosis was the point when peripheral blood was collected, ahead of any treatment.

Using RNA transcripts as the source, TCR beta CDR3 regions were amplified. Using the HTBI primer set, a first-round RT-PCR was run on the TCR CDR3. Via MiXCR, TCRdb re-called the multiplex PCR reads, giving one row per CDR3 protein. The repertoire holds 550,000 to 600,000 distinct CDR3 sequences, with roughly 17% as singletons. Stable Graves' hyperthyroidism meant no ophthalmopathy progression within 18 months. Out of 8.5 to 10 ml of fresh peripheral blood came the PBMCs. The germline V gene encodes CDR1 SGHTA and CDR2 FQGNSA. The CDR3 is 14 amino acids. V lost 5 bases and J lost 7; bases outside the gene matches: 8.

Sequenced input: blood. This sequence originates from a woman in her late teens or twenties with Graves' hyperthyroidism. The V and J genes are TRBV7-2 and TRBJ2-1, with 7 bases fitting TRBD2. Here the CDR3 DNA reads TGTGCCAGCAGCCTTATAGCGGGTGATAATGAGCAGTTCTTC. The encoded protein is CASSLIAGDNEQFF.